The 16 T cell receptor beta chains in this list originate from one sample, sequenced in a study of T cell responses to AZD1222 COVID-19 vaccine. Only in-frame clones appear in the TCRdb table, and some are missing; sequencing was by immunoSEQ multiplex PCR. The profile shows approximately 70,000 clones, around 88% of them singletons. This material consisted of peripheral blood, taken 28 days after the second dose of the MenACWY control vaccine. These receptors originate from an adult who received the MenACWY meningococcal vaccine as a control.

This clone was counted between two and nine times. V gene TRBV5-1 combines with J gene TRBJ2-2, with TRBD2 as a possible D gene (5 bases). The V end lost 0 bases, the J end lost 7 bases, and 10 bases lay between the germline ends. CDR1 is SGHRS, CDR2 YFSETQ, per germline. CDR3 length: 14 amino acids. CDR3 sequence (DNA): TGCGCCAGCAGCTTGGACGGGAACGGCGGGGAGCTGTTTTTT. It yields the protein CASSLDGNGGELFF. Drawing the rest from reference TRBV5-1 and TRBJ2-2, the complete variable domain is KAGVTQTPRYLIKTRGQQVTLSCSPISGHRSVSWYQQTPGQGLQFLFEYFSETQRNKGNFPGRFSGRQFSNSRSEMNVSTLELGDSALYLCASSLDGNGGELFFGEGSRLTVL.

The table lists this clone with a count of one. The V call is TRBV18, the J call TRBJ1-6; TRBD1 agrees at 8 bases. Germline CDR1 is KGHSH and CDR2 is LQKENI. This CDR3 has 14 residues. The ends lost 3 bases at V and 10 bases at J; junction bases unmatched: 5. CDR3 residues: CASSPGTGGSPLHF. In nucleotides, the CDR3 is TGTGCCAGCTCACCGGGGACAGGTGGGTCACCCCTCCACTTT.

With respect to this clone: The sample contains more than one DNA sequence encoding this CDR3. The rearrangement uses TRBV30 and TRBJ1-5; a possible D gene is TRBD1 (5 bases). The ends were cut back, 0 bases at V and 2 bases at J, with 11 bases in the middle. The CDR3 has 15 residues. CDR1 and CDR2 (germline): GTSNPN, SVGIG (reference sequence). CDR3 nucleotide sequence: TGTGCCTGGAGTGTCGGTGGGGGTGGCAATCAGCCCCAGCATTTT. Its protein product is CAWSVGGGGNQPQHF.

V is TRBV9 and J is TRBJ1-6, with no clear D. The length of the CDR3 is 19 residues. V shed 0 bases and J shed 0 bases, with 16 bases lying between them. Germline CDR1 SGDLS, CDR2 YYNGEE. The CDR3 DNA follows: TGTGCCAGCAGCGTAGCTGGAGGGTCAGTAGGCTCCTATAATTCACCCCTCCACTTT. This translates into CASSVAGGSVGSYNSPLHF.

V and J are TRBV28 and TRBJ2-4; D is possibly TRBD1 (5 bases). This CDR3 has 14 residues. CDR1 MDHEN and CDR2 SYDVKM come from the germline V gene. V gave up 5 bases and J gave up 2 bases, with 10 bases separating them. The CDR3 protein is CASSPPGTKNIQYF. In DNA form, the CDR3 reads TGTGCCAGCAGTCCCCCAGGGACCAAAAACATTCAGTACTTC.

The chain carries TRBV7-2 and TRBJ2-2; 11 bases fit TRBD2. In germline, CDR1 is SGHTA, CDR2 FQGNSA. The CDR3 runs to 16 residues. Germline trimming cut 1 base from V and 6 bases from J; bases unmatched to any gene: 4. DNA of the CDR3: TGTGCCAGCAGCTTAGTTAGCGGGGGGGCCGCCGGGGAGCTGTTTTTT. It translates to CASSLVSGGAAGELFF.

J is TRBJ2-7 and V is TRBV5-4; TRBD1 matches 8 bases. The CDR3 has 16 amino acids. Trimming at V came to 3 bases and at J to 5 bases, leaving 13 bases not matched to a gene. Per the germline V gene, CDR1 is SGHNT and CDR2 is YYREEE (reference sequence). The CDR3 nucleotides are TGTGCCAGCAGCTGGATGGACAGGGCTATACACAACGAGCAGTACTTC. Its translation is CASSWMDRAIHNEQYF.

The CDR3 bases are TGTGCCAGCAGTTTGCCTCATAAGCGGGATGGCTACACCTTC. Residues: CASSLPHKRDGYTF. This chain links TRBV28 with TRBJ1-2; no clear D gene. Per the germline V gene, CDR1 is MDHEN and CDR2 is SYDVKM. V gave up 3 bases and J gave up 6 bases, with 14 bases separating them. CDR3 size: 14 residues.

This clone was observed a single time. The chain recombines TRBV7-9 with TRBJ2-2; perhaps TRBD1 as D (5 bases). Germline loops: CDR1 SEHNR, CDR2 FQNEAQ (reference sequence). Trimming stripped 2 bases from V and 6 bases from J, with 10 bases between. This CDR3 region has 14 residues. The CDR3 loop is CASSLNPGSGELFF. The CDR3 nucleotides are TGTGCCAGCAGCTTAAACCCAGGGTCCGGGGAGCTGTTTTTT. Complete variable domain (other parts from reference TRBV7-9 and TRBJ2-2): DTGVSQNPRHKITKRGQNVTFRCDPISEHNRLYWYRQTLGQGPEFLTYFQNEAQLEKSRLLSDRFSAERPKGSFSTLEIQRTEQGDSAMYLCASSLNPGSGELFFGEGSRLTVL.

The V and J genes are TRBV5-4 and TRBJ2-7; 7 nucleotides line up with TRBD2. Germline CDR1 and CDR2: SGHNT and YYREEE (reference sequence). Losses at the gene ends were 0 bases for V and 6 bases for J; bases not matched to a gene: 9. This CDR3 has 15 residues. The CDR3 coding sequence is TGTGCCAGCAGCTTGGCGGGCTCGGGGGGTCGCGAGCAGTACTTC. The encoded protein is CASSLAGSGGREQYF.

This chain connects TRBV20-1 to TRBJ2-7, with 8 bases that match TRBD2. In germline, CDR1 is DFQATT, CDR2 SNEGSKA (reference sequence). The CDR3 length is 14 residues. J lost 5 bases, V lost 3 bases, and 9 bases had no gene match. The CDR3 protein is CSASPGRGDHEQYF. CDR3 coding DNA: TGCAGTGCTAGTCCTGGGCGGGGGGACCACGAGCAGTACTTC.

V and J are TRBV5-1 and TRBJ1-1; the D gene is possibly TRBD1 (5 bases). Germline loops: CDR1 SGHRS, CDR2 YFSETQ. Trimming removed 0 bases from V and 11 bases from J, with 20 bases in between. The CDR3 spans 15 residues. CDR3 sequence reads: CASSLEWGEHTNAFF. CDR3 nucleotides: TGCGCCAGCAGCTTGGAATGGGGGGAACACACCAACGCTTTCTTT. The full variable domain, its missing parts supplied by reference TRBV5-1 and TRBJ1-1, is KAGVTQTPRYLIKTRGQQVTLSCSPISGHRSVSWYQQTPGQGLQFLFEYFSETQRNKGNFPGRFSGRQFSNSRSEMNVSTLELGDSALYLCASSLEWGEHTNAFFGQGTRLTVV.

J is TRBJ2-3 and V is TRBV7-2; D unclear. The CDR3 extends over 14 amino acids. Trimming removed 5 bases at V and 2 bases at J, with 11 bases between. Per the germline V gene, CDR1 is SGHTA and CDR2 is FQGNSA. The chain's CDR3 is CASSPLTSTDTQYF. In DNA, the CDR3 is TGTGCCAGCAGCCCACTCACTTCCACAGATACGCAGTATTTT.

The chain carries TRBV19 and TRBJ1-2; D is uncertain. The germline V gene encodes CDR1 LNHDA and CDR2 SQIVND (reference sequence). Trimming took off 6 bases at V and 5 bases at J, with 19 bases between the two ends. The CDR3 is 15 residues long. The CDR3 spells CASSPRPGPRYGYTF. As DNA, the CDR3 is TGTGCCAGTAGCCCCCGCCCGGGCCCGAGGTATGGCTACACCTTC. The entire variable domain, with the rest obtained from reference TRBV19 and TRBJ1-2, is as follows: DGGITQSPKYLFRKEGQNVTLSCEQNLNHDAMYWYRQDPGQGLRLIYYSQIVNDFQKGDIAEGYSVSREKKESFPLTVTSAQKNPTAFYLCASSPRPGPRYGYTFGSGTRLTVV.

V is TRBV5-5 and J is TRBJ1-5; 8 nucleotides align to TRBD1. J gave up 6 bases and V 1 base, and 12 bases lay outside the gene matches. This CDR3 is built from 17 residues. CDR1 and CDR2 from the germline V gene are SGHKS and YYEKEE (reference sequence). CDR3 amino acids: CASSLRQGNSPGQPQHF. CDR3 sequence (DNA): TGTGCCAGCAGCTTGCGACAGGGGAATTCCCCAGGTCAGCCCCAGCATTTT.

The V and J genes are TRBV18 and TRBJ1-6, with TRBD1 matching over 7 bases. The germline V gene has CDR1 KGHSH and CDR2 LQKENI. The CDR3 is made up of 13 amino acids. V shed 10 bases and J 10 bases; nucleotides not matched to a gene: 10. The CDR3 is CAISSTGTSPLHF. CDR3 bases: TGTGCCATCAGTTCGACAGGGACATCACCCCTCCACTTT.